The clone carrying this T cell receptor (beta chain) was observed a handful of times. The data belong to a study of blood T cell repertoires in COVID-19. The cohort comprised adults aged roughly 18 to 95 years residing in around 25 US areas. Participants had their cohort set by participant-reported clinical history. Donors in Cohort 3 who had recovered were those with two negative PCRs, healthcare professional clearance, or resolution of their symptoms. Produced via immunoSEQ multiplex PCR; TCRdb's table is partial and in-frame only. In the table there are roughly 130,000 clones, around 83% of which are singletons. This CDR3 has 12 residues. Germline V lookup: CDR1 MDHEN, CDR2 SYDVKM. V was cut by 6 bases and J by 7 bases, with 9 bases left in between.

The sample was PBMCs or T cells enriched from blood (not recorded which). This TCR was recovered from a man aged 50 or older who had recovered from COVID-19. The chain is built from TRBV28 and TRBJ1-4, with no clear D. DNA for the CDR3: TGTGCCAGCAGAATGGGCCGTGAAAAACTGTTTTTT. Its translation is CASRMGREKLFF.